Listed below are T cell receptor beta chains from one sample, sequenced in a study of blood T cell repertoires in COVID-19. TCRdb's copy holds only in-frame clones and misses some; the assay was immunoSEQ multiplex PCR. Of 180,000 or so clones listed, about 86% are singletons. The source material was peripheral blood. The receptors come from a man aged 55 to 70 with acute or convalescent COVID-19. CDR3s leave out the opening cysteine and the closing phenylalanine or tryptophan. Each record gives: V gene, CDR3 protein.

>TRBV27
ASRPGTSSYNEQF
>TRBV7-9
ASSPGTGGNTIY
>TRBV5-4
ASSLDLAGGPGAQY
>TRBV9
ASSDPISGRRADTQY
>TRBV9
ASSVAGKNTGELF
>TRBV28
ASSRQGLSYEQY
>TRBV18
ASSSGTSGSAYEQY
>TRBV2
ASSAMSPNTGELF
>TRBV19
ASRRKQGDTEAF
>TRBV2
ASRYRREALENEQF
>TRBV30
AWRPRQLTNEKLF
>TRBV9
ASSLGSTGDTQY
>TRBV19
ASSKGGSYNEQF
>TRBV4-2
ASSQVGAQGVTEAF
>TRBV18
ASSPGLAGTGELF
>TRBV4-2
ASSQFTAGSYEQY
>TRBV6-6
ASSKSRQTYEQY
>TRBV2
ASSEYGGTEAF
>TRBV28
ASSWQLRQNNQPQH
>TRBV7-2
ASSTPNFYEQY
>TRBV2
SSMVNTEAF
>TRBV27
ASSPQLTSGSYEQY
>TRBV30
AWSTGVAF
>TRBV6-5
ASSRDFSSYEQY
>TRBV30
ACGLASEQF
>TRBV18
ASSPPLAGRNEQY
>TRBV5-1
ASSLPPDREGYT
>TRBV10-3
AISGTGSAKAREQY
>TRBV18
ASSPSTDSNQPQH
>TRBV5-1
ASSPGLLYNEQF
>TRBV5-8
ASSLPANNSPLH
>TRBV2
ATGGSVWGEKLF
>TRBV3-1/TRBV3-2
ASSQGRRVEQF
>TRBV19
ASRPRGQGNQPQH
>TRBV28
ASSPTANYGYT
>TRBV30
AWNARGEQY
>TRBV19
ASSSTAYEQY
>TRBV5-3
ARSAACSFGTGLCEQY
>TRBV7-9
ASSSSQFNQPQH
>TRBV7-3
ASSLRAALNNEQF
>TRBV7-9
ASRMGDSVQETQY
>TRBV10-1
ASSEVASWRGTQY
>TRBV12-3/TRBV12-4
ASSFAMNTEAF
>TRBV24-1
ATSDGDRGWTGELF
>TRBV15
ATSRGTSSGITDTQY
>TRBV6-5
ASSRTGQRLYGYT
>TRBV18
ASSLQGGTTEAF
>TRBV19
ASSISLSFAGQGGNNEQF